These 9 T cell receptor beta chains share one sample of origin, sequenced in a study of blood T cell repertoires in COVID-19 (dated by TCRdb to between 2020 and 2021). The library was produced with the immunoSEQ multiplex PCR assay. Entries here come from immuneACCESS through TCRdb and include only in-frame sequences with V and J called. Some clones fail to appear in such tables; in the studies checked, an unresolved V gene covers under half of the shortfall, and the cause of the remainder is unknown. Recorded for this sample are 130,000 to 150,000 clones; around 83% of them occurred a single time. The top ten clones comprise approximately 2.9% of the sample. Sequencing was performed on peripheral blood. These receptors were taken from a woman aged 80 or over with acute or convalescent COVID-19.

The chain links TRBV6-1 to TRBJ2-5; D gene ambiguous. V was trimmed by 2 bases and J by 2 bases, leaving 15 bases between them. From germline, CDR1 is MNHNS and CDR2 SASEGT. The CDR3 covers 16 residues. The CDR3 region is CASSEILGASQETQYF. The CDR3 DNA follows: TGTGCCAGCAGTGAAATCCTCGGTGCCTCTCAAGAGACCCAGTACTTC.

The chain uses TRBV2 and TRBJ2-7, with TRBD1 as a possible D gene (7 bases). Trimming shortened V by 6 bases and J by 12 bases, and 24 bases separated the two germline ends. CDR1 SNHLY and CDR2 FYNNEI come from the germline V gene. The CDR3 has 14 residues. CDR3 DNA sequence: TGTGCCAGCAGCGCACTTGAGGCAGGGGGGAAGCGGTACTTC. Translating gives CASSALEAGGKRYF.

This chain connects TRBV5-1 to TRBJ1-1; D remains ambiguous. This CDR3 comprises 14 residues. V was cut by 6 bases and J by 0 bases, with 12 bases left in between. CDR1 is SGHRS and CDR2 is YFSETQ in the germline V gene. The CDR3 here is CASKGGFLNTEAFF. For the CDR3, the DNA is TGCGCCAGCAAGGGAGGTTTCCTGAACACTGAAGCTTTCTTT.

CDR3 loop: CASTPRLAGGTQYF. For the CDR3, the DNA is TGTGCCAGTACACCTCGACTAGCGGGGGGCACCCAGTATTTT. The chain uses TRBV19 and TRBJ2-3, with 13 bases matching TRBD2. Germline V gene sequence: CDR1 LNHDA, CDR2 SQIVND (reference sequence). V shed 7 bases and J 12 bases; nucleotides not matched to a gene: 10. This CDR3 spans 14 amino acids.

The chain joins TRBV5-5 to TRBJ2-1; TRBD1 might be the D (6 bases). The CDR3 sequence is 18 residues long. Germline V gene lookup returns CDR1 SGHKS and CDR2 YYEKEE (reference sequence). Trimming removed 4 bases from V and 4 bases from J, with 24 bases in between. The CDR3 DNA sequence: TGTGCCAGCAGCCCAACAGGGTTCAACGGCCCGTCGTACAATGAGCAGTTCTTC. Translating it yields CASSPTGFNGPSYNEQFF.

The chain is built from TRBV29-1 and TRBJ2-1; D perhaps matches TRBD1 (6 bases). V dropped 2 bases and J dropped 7 bases, with 12 bases sitting between them. The CDR3 extends over 13 amino acids. Germline assignment: CDR1 SQVTM and CDR2 ANQGSEA. CDR3 DNA: TGCAGCGTTGAAAATCAAGACAGGAATGAGCAGTTCTTC. It is translated as CSVENQDRNEQFF.

The chain carries TRBV5-1 and TRBJ2-3; D possibly corresponds to TRBD2 (6 bases). V dropped 5 bases and J dropped 2 bases, with 9 bases sitting between them. This CDR3 contains 13 residues. Germline CDR1 reads SGHRS; CDR2 reads YFSETQ. The CDR3 region has the DNA TGCGCCAGCAGGGAGGGAGCCACAGATACGCAGTATTTT. The encoded protein is CASREGATDTQYF.

This CDR3 is CASSSAAGVTEAFF. CDR3 DNA sequence: TGTGCCAGCAGTTCGGCCGCAGGGGTCACTGAAGCTTTCTTT. The chain joins TRBV27 to TRBJ1-1, with D tentatively TRBD1 (6 bases). With 4 bases removed from V and 4 bases from J, the gap between germline ends came to 13 bases. Germline loops: CDR1 MNHEY, CDR2 SMNVEV (reference sequence). CDR3 length: 14 amino acids.

This clone was counted only a few times. The chain joins TRBV18 to TRBJ1-4, with 7 nucleotides matching TRBD1. CDR3 length: 16 amino acids. CDR1 and CDR2 (germline): KGHSH, LQKENI. The J segment lost 0 bases and the V segment lost 3 bases, leaving 4 bases of the junction unmatched. In DNA form, the CDR3 reads TGTGCCAGCTCACCCGGGACAGCGTCAACTAATGAAAAACTGTTTTTT. Amino acids: CASSPGTASTNEKLFF.